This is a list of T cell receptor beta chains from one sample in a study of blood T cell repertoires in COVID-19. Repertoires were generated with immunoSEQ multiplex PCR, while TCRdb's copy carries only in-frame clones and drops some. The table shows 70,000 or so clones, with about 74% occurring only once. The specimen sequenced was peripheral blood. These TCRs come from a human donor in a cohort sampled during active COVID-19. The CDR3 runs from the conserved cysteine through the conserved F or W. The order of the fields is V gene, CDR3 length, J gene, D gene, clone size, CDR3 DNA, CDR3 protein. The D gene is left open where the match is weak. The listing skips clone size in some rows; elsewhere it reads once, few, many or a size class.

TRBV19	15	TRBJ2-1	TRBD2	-	TGTGCCAGTAAACGTAGTCTAGCGGGAGTCAATGAGCAGTTCTTC	CASKRSLAGVNEQFF
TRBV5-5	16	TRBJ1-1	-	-	TGTGCCAGCAGCTGGACCCTCTCGGGGATAGACACTGAAGCTTTCTTT	CASSWTLSGIDTEAFF
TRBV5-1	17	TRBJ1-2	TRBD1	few	TGCGCCAGCAGTGAGGGGACAGGGGTTTCGTCAGGCTATGGCTACACCTTC	CASSEGTGVSSGYGYTF
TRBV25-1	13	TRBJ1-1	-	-	TGTGCCAGCAGTGACAGGGTGACCACTGAAGCTTTCTTT	CASSDRVTTEAFF
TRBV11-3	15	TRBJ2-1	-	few	TGTGCCAGCAGCCCTAGATCCGGGACCTACAATGAGCAGTTCTTC	CASSPRSGTYNEQFF
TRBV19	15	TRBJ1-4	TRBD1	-	TGTGCCAGTAGTCTACAGGGGGCATCGGAGGAAAAACTGTTTTTT	CASSLQGASEEKLFF
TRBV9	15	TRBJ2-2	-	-	TGTGCCAGCAGCGCCTGGGGCCAGGGGACCGGGGAGCTGTTTTTT	CASSAWGQGTGELFF
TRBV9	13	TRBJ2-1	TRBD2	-	TGTGCCAGCAGCGCTCCCGGGGGGGGTGAGCAGTTCTTC	CASSAPGGGEQFF
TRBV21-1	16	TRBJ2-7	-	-	TGTGCCAGCAGGATCCGCGGAGGGCCCGGTAGGTACGAGCAGTACTTC	CASRIRGGPGRYEQYF
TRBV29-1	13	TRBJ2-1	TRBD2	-	TGCAGCGTTGGGGCGGGAGGGTCCAATGAGCAGTTCTTC	CSVGAGGSNEQFF
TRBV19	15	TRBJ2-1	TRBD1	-	TGTGCCAGTAGTAGGCCAGGGGGCGATGTAAATGAGCAGTTCTTC	CASSRPGGDVNEQFF
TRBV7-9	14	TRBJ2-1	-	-	TGTGCCAGCAGCCGTTCCGCAGGGAACGATGAGCAGTTCTTC	CASSRSAGNDEQFF
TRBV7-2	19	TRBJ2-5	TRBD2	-	TGTGCCAGCAGCTTAGGGGTTAAGACTAGCGGGGGGTACCAAGAGACCCAGTACTTC	CASSLGVKTSGGYQETQYF
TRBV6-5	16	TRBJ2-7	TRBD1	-	TGTGCCAGCAGTTACGCCTCCGGGACAGGTATGTACGAGCAGTACTTC	CASSYASGTGMYEQYF
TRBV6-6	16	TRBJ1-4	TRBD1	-	TGTGCCAGCAGTTACTCGGCCGGGACAGGGGATGAAAAACTGTTTTTT	CASSYSAGTGDEKLFF
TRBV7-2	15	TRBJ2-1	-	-	TGTGCCAGCAGCTTAGCCAGGGGCACTCACAATGAGCAGTTCTTC	CASSLARGTHNEQFF
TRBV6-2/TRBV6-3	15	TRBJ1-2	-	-	TGTGCCAGCAGCCACCAGCGACGGAGTAACTATGGCTACACCTTC	CASSHQRRSNYGYTF
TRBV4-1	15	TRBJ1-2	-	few	TGCGCCAGCAGCCAACCATCCCAGGGATGGCATGGCTACACCTTC	CASSQPSQGWHGYTF
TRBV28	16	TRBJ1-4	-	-	TGTGCCAGCAGTCCGCCCCCCAGGGTTACTAATGAAAAACTGTTTTTT	CASSPPPRVTNEKLFF
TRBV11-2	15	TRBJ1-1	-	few	TGTGCCAGCAGCCCCTTAGCCGGACACACATTGGGAGCTTTCTTT	CASSPLAGHTLGAFF
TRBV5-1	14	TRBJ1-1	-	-	TGCGCCAGCAGCCCGGGGGGGCAGAACACTGAAGCTTTCTTT	CASSPGGQNTEAFF
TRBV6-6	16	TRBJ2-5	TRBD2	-	TGTGCCAGCAGTTCGCCAAAGCGGGGGGGCGGGGAGACCCAGTACTTC	CASSSPKRGGGETQYF
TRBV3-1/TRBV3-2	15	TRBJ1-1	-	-	TGTGCCAGCACGTGGCGGGGGACCGAGGACACTGAAGCTTTCTTT	CASTWRGTEDTEAFF
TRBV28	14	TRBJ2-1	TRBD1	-	TGTGCCAGCACTCCCGGGACAGGGTACAATGAGCAGTTCTTC	CASTPGTGYNEQFF
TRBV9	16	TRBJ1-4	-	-	TGTGCCAGCAGCCCGATACAGGACCCAAGGGGTGAAAAACTGTTTTTT	CASSPIQDPRGEKLFF
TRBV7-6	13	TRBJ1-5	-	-	TGTGCCAGCAGCCCGGGGAGAGATCAGCCCCAGCATTTT	CASSPGRDQPQHF
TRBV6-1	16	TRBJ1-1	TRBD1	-	TGTGCCAGCAGTGGACCCGGGACAGGGTGGAACACTGAAGCTTTCTTT	CASSGPGTGWNTEAFF
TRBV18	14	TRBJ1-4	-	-	TGTGCCAGCTCACCACGGCAGGGCGAAGAAAAACTGTTTTTT	CASSPRQGEEKLFF
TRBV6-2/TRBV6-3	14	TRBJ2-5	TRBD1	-	TGTGCCAGCAGTTACGAAGGGGGCCTAGAGACCCAGTACTTC	CASSYEGGLETQYF
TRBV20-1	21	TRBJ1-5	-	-	TGCAGTGCTAGTGTGGTGAGAAGCAGGGGCCTCCCCGTTTATAGCAATCAGCCCCAGCATTTT	CSASVVRSRGLPVYSNQPQHF
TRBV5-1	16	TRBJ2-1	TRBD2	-	TGCGCCAGCAGCTTGTTTCCGGGGGGGCTTGGTAATGAGCAGTTCTTC	CASSLFPGGLGNEQFF
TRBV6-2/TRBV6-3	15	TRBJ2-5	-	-	TGTGCCAGCAGTTTGCGGGGACGCAATTTAGAGACCCAGTACTTC	CASSLRGRNLETQYF
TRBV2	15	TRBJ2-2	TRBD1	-	TGTGCCAGCAGTGTGGGACAGGCGAACACCGGGGAGCTGTTTTTT	CASSVGQANTGELFF
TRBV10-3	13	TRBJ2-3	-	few	TGTGCCATCGGGAGAAACCGGGGAGATACGCAGTATTTT	CAIGRNRGDTQYF
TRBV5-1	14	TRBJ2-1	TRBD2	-	TGCGCCAGCAGCCCGGGACTAGAGCGAGGTGAGCAGTTCTTC	CASSPGLERGEQFF
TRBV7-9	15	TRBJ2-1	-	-	TGTGCCAGCAGCGCCCCTTATGGGCACTACAATGAGCAGTTCTTC	CASSAPYGHYNEQFF
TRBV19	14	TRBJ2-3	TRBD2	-	TGTGCCAGTAGCTCCACTAGCGGCACAGATACGCAGTATTTT	CASSSTSGTDTQYF
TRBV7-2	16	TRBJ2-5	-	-	TGTGCCAGCAGCTTACGTTGGCGGGGTCCTCAAGAGACCCAGTACTTC	CASSLRWRGPQETQYF
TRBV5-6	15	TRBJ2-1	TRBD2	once	TGTGCCAGCAGCTTAGGACTAGCGGGGCACAATGAGCAGTTCTTC	CASSLGLAGHNEQFF
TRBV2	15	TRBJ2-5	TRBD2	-	TGTGCCAGCAGACCAATAGCGGGGATACAAGAGACCCAGTACTTC	CASRPIAGIQETQYF
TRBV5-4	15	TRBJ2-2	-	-	TGTGCCAGCAGCTTGGGCGGGTATAAAACCGGGGAGCTGTTTTTT	CASSLGGYKTGELFF
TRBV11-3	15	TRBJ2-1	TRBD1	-	TGTGCCAGCAGCCCGCAGGGACAGGGAGGCAATGAGCAGTTCTTC	CASSPQGQGGNEQFF
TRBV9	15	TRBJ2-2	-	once	TGTGCCAGCAGCGCGTCCTACGGTCTTCTCGGGGAGCTGTTTTTT	CASSASYGLLGELFF
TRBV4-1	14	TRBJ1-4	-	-	TGCGCCAGCAGCCAAGGGACACGCCGGGAAAAACTGTTTTTT	CASSQGTRREKLFF
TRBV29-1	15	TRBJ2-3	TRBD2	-	TGCAGCGTTGAGGAAGGGACTACTAGCACAGATACGCAGTATTTT	CSVEEGTTSTDTQYF
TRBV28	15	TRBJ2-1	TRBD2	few	TGTGCCAGCACCATCCTAGCGGGGGGGTACAATGAGCAGTTCTTC	CASTILAGGYNEQFF
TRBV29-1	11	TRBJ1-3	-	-	TGCAGCGCCCCAGCTGGAAACACCATATATTTT	CSAPAGNTIYF
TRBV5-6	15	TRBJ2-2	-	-	TGTGCCAGCAGCTTACAGGGCAGCAACACCGGGGAGCTGTTTTTT	CASSLQGSNTGELFF
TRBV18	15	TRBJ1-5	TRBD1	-	TGTGCCAGCTCACAGGACAGGGGAGGAAATCAGCCCCAGCATTTT	CASSQDRGGNQPQHF
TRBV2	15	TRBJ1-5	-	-	TGTGCCAGCAGTGAAGAGGGGCCAAGCAATCAGCCCCAGCATTTT	CASSEEGPSNQPQHF
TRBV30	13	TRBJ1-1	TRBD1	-	TGTGCCTGGGACAGGGGGCTGAACACTGAAGCTTTCTTT	CAWDRGLNTEAFF
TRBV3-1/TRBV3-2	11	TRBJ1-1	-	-	TGTGCCAGCAGCCAAAGGACAGAAGCTTTCTTT	CASSQRTEAFF
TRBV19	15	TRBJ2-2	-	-	TGTGCCAGTAGTATGGGATCGGGATTCCCCGGGGAGCTGTTTTTT	CASSMGSGFPGELFF
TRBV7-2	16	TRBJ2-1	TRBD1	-	TGTGCCAGCAGCTTAGGAGGGACAGGGGTCTACAATGAGCAGTTCTTC	CASSLGGTGVYNEQFF
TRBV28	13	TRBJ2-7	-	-	TGTGCCAGCCGGGAGCCAGGATCACCCGAGCAGTACTTC	CASREPGSPEQYF
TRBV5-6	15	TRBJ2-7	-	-	TGTGCCAGCAGGGCCGGGGGGCCCTCCGCCTACGAGCAGTACTTC	CASRAGGPSAYEQYF